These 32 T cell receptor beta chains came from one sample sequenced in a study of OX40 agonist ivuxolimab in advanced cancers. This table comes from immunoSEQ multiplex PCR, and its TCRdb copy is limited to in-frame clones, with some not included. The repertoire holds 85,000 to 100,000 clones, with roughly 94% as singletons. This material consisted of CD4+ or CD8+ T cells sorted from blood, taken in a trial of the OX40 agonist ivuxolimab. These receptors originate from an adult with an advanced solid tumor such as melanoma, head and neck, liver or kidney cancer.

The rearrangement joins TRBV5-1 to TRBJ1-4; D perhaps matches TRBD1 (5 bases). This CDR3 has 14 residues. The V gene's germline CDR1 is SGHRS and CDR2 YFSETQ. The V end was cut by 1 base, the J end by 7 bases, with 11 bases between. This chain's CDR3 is CASSLRQGPEKLFF. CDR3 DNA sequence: TGCGCCAGCAGCTTGAGGCAGGGACCTGAAAAACTGTTTTTT.

The CDR3 DNA is TGTGCCAGCAGCGCACAGGGGGACGAGCAGTACTTC. It translates to CASSAQGDEQYF. The rearrangement links TRBV11-3 to TRBJ2-5; 8 nucleotides line up with TRBD1. The end of the DNA is better explained by TRBJ2-7, so the J call may be wrong. CDR1 SGHNT and CDR2 YENEEA come from the germline V gene. The CDR3 is 12 amino acids.

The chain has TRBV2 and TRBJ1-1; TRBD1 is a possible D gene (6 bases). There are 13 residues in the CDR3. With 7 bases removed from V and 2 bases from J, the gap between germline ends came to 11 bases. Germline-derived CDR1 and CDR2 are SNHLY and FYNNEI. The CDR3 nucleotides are TGTGCCAGCATCATGGACAGAAACACTGAAGCTTTCTTT. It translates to CASIMDRNTEAFF.

The CDR3 loop reads CASRDGTGSVGYTF. CDR3 sequence (DNA): TGTGCCAGCAGGGACGGGACAGGGTCGGTTGGCTACACCTTC. V gene TRBV6-1 combines with J gene TRBJ1-2, with TRBD1 identical over 9 bases. The CDR3 runs 14 residues. Germline V gene sequence: CDR1 MNHNS, CDR2 SASEGT. The V segment lost 6 bases and the J segment 7 bases; nucleotides outside the gene matches: 9.

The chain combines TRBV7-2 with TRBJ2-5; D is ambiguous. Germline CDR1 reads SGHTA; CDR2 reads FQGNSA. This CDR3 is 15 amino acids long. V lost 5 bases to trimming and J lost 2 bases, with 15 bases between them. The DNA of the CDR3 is TGTGCCAGCAGCGCACAACCGGGTCCACAAGAGACCCAGTACTTC. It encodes CASSAQPGPQETQYF. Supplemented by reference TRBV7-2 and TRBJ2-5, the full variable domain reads GAGVSQSPSNKVTEKGKDVELRCDPISGHTALYWYRQSLGQGLEFLIYFQGNSAPDKSGLPSDRFSAERTGGSVSTLTIQRTQQEDSAVYLCASSAQPGPQETQYFGPGTRLLVL.

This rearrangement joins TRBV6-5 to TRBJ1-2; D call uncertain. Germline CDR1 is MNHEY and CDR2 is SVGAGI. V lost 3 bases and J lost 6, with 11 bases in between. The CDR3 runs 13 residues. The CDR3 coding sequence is TGTGCCAGCAGTTATAGAGGGCTGAATGGCTACACCTTC. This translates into CASSYRGLNGYTF.

CDR3 nucleotides: TGTGCCAGTCGATCCGGATACTCACCGGGGGACACTGAAGCTTTCTTT. Amino acid sequence: CASRSGYSPGDTEAFF. The rearrangement uses TRBV19 and TRBJ1-1; perhaps TRBD1 as D (5 bases). Germline V lookup: CDR1 LNHDA, CDR2 SQIVND (reference sequence). The CDR3 extends over 16 amino acids. V lost 8 bases to trimming and J lost 3 bases, with 22 bases between them. The full variable domain, its missing parts supplied by reference TRBV19 and TRBJ1-1, is DGGITQSPKYLFRKEGQNVTLSCEQNLNHDAMYWYRQDPGQGLRLIYYSQIVNDFQKGDIAEGYSVSREKKESFPLTVTSAQKNPTAFYLCASRSGYSPGDTEAFFGQGTRLTVV.

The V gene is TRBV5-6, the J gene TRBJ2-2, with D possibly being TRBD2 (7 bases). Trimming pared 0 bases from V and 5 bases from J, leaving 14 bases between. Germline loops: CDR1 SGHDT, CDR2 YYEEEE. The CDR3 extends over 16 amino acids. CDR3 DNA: TGTGCCAGCAGCTTGGTGGCGGGGGCAAGGACCGGGGAGCTGTTTTTT. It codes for CASSLVAGARTGELFF.

The CDR3 region is CASKPRSSYNSPLHF. DNA of the CDR3: TGTGCCAGCAAACCCAGGAGCTCCTATAATTCACCCCTCCACTTT. V usage is TRBV6-5 and J usage is TRBJ1-6; D is unclear. Germline CDR1 is MNHEY and CDR2 is SVGAGI. CDR3 size: 15 residues. V lost 7 bases to trimming and J lost 0 bases, with 10 bases between them.

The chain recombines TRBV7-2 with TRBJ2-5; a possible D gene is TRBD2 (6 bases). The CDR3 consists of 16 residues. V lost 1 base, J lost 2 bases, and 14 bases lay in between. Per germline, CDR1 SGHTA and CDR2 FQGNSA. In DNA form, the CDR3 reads TGTGCCAGCAGCTTAGGCCGGAGGGAGAGGCAAGAGACCCAGTACTTC. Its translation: CASSLGRRERQETQYF.

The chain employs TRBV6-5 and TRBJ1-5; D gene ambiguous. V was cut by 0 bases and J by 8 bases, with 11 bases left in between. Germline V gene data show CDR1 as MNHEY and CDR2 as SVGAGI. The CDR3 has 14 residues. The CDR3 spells CASSYSGFLEPQHF. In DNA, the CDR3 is TGTGCCAGCAGTTACTCAGGGTTCTTGGAGCCCCAGCATTTT.

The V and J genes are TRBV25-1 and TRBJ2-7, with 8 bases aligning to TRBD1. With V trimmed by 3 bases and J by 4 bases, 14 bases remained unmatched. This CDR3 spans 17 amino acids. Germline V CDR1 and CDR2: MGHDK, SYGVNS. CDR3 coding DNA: TGTGCCAGCAGTGAGCTCAATCGGGACAGGCGTCGTTACGAGCAGTACTTC. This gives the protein CASSELNRDRRRYEQYF.

The CDR3 loop is CATSREGGGTYEQYF. CDR3 DNA: TGTGCCACCAGCAGAGAGGGGGGCGGCACCTACGAGCAGTACTTC. The chain carries TRBV15 and TRBJ2-7; possibly TRBD1 or TRBD2 for D (6 bases each). Germline V gene sequence: CDR1 LNHNV, CDR2 YYDKDF (reference sequence). V was clipped by 0 bases and J by 2 bases, with 11 bases between them. This CDR3 comprises 15 residues.

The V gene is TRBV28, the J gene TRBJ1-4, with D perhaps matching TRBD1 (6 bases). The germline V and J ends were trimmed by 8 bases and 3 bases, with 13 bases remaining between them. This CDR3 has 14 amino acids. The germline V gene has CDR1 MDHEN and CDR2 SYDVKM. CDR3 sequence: CASGLEGANEKLFF. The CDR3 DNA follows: TGTGCCAGCGGCCTGGAGGGGGCTAATGAAAAACTGTTTTTT.

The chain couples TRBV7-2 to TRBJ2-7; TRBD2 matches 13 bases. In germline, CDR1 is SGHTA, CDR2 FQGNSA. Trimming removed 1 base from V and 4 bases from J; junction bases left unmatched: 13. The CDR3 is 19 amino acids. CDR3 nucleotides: TGTGCCAGCAGCTTAGGGGGGACTAGCGGGAAATCTCGTAGGTACGAGCAGTACTTC. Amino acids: CASSLGGTSGKSRRYEQYF.

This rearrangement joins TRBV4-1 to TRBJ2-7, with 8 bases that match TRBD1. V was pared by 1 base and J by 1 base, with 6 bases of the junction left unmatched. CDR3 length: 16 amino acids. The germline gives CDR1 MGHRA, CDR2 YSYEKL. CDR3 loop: CASSQAGQGLSYEQYF. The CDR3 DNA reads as TGCGCCAGCAGCCAAGCCGGACAGGGCCTTTCCTACGAGCAGTACTTC.

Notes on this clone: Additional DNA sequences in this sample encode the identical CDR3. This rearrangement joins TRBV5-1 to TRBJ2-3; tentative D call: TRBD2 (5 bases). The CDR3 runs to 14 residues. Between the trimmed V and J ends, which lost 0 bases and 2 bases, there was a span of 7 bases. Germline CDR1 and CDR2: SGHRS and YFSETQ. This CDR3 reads CASSLGRTTDTQYF. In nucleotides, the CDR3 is TGCGCCAGCAGCTTGGGGAGGACCACAGATACGCAGTATTTT.

The CDR3 region has the DNA TGTGCCAGCAGTCTGGACAGGGGTCCCTACGAGCAGTACTTC. Its translation: CASSLDRGPYEQYF. This chain uses TRBV6-9 with TRBJ2-7; 9 bases match TRBD1. The V gene's germline CDR1 is MNHGY and CDR2 SVAAGI. V lost 5 bases to trimming and J lost 2 bases; unmatched junction nucleotides: 4. This CDR3 spans 14 amino acids.

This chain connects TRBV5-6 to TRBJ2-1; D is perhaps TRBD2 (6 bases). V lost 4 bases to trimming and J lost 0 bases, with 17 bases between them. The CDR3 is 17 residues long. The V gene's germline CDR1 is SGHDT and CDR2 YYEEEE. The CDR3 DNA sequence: TGTGCCAGCAGCATATCCCGGGACTGGAGCTCCTACAATGAGCAGTTCTTC. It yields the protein CASSISRDWSSYNEQFF. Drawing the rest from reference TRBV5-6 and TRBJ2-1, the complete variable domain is DAGVTQSPTHLIKTRGQQVTLRCSPKSGHDTVSWYQQALGQGPQFIFQYYEEEERQRGNFPDRFSGHQFPNYSSELNVNALLLGDSALYLCASSISRDWSSYNEQFFGPGTRLTVL.

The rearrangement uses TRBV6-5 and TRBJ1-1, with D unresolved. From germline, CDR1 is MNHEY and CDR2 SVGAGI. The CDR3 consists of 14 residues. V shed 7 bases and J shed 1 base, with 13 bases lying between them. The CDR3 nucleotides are TGTGCCAGCACCCCTCGGCGGGGGAACACTGAAGCTTTCTTT. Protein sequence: CASTPRRGNTEAFF.

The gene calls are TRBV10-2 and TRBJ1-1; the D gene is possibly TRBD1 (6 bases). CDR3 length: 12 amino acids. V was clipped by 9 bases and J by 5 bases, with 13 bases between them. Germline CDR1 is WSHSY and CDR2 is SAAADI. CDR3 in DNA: TGCGCCAGTGCGGACAGCAAAACTGAAGCTTTCTTT. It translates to CASADSKTEAFF.

In DNA form, the CDR3 reads TGTGCCAGCAGTGCAGGGGCGAACACTGAAGCTTTCTTT. The encoded protein is CASSAGANTEAFF. The chain is built from TRBV6-4 and TRBJ1-1; D might be TRBD1 (6 bases). The CDR3 is made up of 13 amino acids. CDR1 is MRHNA, CDR2 SNTAGT, per germline. Trimming cost V 4 bases and J 1 base, with 7 bases left between them.

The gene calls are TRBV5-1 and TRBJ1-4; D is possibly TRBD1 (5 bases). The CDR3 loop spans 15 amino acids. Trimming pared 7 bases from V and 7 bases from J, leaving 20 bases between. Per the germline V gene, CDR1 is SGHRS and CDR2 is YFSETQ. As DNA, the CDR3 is TGCGCCAGCGCCACCTCCGGGGCCACGACTGAAAAACTGTTTTTT. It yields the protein CASATSGATTEKLFF.

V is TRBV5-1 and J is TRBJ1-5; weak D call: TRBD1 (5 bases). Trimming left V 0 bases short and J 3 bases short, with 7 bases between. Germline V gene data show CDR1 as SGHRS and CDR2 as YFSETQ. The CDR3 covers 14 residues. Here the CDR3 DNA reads TGCGCCAGCAGCTTGGAGGGGTACAATCAGCCCCAGCATTTT. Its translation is CASSLEGYNQPQHF.

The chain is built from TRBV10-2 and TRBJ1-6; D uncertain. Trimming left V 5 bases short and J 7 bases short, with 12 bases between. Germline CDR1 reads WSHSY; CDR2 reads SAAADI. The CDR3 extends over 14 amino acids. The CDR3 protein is CASSTTTLNSPLHF. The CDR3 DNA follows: TGCGCCAGCAGTACGACGACCCTCAATTCACCCCTCCACTTT.

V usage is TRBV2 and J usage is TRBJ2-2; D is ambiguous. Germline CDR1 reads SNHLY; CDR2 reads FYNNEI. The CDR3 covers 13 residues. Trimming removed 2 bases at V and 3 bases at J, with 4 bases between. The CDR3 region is CASSERYTGELFF. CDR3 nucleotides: TGTGCCAGCAGTGAAAGGTACACCGGGGAGCTGTTTTTT.

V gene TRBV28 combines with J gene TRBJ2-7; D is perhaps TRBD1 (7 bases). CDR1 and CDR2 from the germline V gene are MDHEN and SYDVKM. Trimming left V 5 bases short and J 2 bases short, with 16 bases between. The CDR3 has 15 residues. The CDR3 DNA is TGTGCCAGCAGTGAGGAGGGGGCCCCTACCTACGAGCAGTACTTC. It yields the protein CASSEEGAPTYEQYF.

CDR3 DNA sequence: TGTGCCAGCAGTTACTCGGGGATCCTCTCCTACGAGCAGTACTTC. Amino acids: CASSYSGILSYEQYF. V and J are TRBV6-5 and TRBJ2-7, with D hard to call. The CDR3 loop spans 15 amino acids. Trimming pared 0 bases from V and 0 bases from J, leaving 9 bases between. Germline V CDR1 and CDR2: MNHEY, SVGAGI.

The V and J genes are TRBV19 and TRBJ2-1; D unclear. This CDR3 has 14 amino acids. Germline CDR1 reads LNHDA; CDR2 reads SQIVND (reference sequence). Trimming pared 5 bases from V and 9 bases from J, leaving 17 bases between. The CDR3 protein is CASSGQPVGLEQFF. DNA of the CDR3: TGTGCCAGTAGTGGGCAGCCGGTTGGTCTTGAGCAGTTCTTC.

CDR3 in amino acids: CASSLPTGTYEQYF. DNA for the CDR3: TGTGCCAGCAGTCTCCCCACCGGAACCTACGAGCAGTACTTC. The chain employs TRBV6-1 and TRBJ2-7; D call uncertain. Germline lookup yields CDR1 MNHNS and CDR2 SASEGT. This CDR3 comprises 14 residues. V was clipped by 5 bases and J by 2 bases, with 13 bases between them.

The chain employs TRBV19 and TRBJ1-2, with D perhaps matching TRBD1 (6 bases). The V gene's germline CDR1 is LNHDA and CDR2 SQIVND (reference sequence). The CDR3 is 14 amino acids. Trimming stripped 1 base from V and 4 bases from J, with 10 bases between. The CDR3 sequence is CASSIAGALYGYTF. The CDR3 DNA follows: TGTGCCAGTAGTATAGCAGGGGCCCTCTATGGCTACACCTTC.

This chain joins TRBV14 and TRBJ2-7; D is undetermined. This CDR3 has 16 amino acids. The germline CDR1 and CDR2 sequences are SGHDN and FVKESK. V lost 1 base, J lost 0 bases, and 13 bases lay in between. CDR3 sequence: CASSQVPSYISYEQYF. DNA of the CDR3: TGTGCCAGCAGCCAAGTACCAAGTTATATCTCCTACGAGCAGTACTTC.